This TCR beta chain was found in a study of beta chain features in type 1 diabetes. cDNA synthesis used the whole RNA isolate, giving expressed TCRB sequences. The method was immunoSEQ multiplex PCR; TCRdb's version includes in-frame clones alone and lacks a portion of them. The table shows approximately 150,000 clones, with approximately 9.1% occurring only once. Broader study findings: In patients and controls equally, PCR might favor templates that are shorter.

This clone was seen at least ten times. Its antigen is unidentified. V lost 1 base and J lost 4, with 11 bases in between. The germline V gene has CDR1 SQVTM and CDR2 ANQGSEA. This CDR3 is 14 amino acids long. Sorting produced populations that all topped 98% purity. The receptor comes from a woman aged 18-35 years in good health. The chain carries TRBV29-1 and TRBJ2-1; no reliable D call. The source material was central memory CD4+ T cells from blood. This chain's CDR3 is CSVEGASNYNEQFF. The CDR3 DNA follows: TGCAGCGTTGAAGGAGCTTCCAATTACAATGAGCAGTTCTTC.